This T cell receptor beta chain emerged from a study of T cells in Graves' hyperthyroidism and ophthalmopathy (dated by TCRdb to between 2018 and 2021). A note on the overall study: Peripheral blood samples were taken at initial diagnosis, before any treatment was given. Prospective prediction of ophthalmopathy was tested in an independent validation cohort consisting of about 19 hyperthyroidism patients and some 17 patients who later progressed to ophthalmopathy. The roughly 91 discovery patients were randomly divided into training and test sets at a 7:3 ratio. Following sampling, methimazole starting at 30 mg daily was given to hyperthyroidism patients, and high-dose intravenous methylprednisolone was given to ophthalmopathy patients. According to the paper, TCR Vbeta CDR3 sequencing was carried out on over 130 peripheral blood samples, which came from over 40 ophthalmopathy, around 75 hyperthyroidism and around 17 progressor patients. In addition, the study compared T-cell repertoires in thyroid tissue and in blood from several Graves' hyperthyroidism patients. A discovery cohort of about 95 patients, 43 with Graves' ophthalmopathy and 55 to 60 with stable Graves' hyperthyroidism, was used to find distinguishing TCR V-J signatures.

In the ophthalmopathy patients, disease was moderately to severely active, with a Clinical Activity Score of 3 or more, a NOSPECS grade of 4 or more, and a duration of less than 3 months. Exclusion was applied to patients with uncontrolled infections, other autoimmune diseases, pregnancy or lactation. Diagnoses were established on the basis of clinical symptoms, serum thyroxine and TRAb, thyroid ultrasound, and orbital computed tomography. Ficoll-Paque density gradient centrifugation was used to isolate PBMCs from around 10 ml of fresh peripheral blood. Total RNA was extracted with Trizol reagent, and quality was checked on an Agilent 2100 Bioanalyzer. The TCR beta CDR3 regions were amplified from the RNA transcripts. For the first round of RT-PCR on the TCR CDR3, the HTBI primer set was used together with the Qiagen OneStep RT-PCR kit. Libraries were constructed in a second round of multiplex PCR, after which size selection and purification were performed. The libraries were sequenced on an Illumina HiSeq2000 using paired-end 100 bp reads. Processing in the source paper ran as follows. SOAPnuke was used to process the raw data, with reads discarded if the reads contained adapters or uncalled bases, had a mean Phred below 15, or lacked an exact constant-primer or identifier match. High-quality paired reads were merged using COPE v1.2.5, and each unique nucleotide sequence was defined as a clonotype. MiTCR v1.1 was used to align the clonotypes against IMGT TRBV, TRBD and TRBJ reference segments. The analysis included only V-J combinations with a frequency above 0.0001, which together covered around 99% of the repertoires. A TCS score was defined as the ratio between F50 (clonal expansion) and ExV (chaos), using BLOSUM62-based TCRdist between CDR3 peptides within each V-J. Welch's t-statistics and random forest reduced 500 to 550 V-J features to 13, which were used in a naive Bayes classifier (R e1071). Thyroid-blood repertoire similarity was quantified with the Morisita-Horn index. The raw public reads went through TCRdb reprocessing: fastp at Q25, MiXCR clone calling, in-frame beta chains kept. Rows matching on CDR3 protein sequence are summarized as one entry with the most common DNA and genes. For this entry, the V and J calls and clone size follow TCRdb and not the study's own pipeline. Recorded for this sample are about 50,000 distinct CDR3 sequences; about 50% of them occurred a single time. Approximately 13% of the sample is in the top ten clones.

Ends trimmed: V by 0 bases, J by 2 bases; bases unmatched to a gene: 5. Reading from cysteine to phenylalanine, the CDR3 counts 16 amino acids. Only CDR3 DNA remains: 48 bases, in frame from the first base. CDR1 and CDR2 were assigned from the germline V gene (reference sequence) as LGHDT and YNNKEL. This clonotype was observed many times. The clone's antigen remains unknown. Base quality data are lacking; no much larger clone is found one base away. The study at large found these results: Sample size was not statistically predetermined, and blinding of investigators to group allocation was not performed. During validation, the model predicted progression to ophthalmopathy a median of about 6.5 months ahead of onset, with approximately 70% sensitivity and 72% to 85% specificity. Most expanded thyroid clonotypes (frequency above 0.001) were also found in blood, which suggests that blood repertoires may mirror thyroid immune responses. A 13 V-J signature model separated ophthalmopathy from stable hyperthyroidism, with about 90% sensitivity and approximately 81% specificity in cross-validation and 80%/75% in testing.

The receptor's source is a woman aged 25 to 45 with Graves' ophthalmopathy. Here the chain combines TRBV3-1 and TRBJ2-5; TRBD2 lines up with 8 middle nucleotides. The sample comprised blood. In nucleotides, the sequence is TGTGCCAGCAGCCAAGAATCGGGAGGGCTTCAAGAGACCCAGTACTTC. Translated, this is CASSQESGGLQETQYF.